Each of the 12 T cell receptor beta chains below was sequenced from the same sample in a study of blood T cell repertoires in COVID-19. Sequenced by immunoSEQ multiplex PCR; TCRdb stores in-frame clones only, minus some. The sample comprises around 300,000 clones, around 87% of which are singletons, and under 5.5% rests with the top ten. Sequenced: PBMCs or T cells enriched from blood (not recorded which). The source is a woman younger than 45 who had recovered from COVID-19.

This chain links TRBV7-2 with TRBJ1-5; 8 nucleotides agree with TRBD1. CDR1 and CDR2 from the germline V gene are SGHTA and FQGNSA. The CDR3 has 15 residues. J gave up 4 bases and V 4 bases, and 6 bases lay outside the gene matches. In nucleotides, the CDR3 is TGTGCCAGCAGCTACCGACAGGGGACAAATCAGCCCCAGCATTTT. Its translation: CASSYRQGTNQPQHF.

The CDR3 DNA is TGTGCCAGCAGCTTGGAGGGGTCCTATGGCTACACCTTC. This translates into CASSLEGSYGYTF. The chain combines TRBV5-5 with TRBJ1-2, with D possibly matching TRBD1 (5 bases). From germline, CDR1 is SGHKS and CDR2 YYEKEE (reference sequence). The CDR3 runs 13 residues. V shed 0 bases and J shed 4 bases, with 7 bases lying between them.

V and J are TRBV9 and TRBJ2-3; 15 bases match TRBD2. Germline trimming cut 3 bases from V and 6 bases from J; bases unmatched to any gene: 8. CDR3 size: 17 residues. The germline V gene has CDR1 SGDLS and CDR2 YYNGEE. The CDR3 DNA follows: TGTGCCAGCAGCGGGAACCCCGGGACTAGCGGGGGGGATACGCAGTATTTT. Protein sequence: CASSGNPGTSGGDTQYF.

The genes are TRBV6-5 and TRBJ2-3; tentatively, D is TRBD1 (6 bases). The V gene's germline CDR1 is MNHEY and CDR2 SVGAGI. CDR3 size: 15 residues. Trimming stripped 4 bases from V and 2 bases from J, with 13 bases between. DNA of the CDR3: TGTGCCAGCAGTTCTCCTCGGACAGACACAGATACGCAGTATTTT. Its translation: CASSSPRTDTDTQYF.

The V and J genes are TRBV27 and TRBJ2-2; 7 bases are shared with TRBD1. The CDR3 contains 15 residues. V was pared by 6 bases and J by 4 bases, with 8 bases of the junction left unmatched. Germline assignment: CDR1 MNHEY and CDR2 SMNVEV (reference sequence). Here the CDR3 reads CASRPGQWSTGELFF. The CDR3 DNA follows: TGTGCCAGCAGACCGGGACAGTGGTCCACCGGGGAGCTGTTTTTT.

This clone was picked up many times. The gene calls are TRBV2 and TRBJ2-3; D is possibly TRBD2 (5 bases). Germline assignment: CDR1 SNHLY and CDR2 FYNNEI. V dropped 0 bases and J dropped 6 bases, with 13 bases sitting between them. The CDR3 has 15 amino acids. In DNA, the CDR3 is TGTGCCAGCAGTGAAGCTGGACCTCCGGGGGATACGCAGTATTTT. Translation: CASSEAGPPGDTQYF.

This clone showed up just once. The chain has TRBV7-8 and TRBJ2-1; D perhaps matches TRBD2 (5 bases). V shed 9 bases and J shed 5 bases, with 11 bases lying between them. CDR3 length: 12 amino acids. Germline CDR1 SGHVS, CDR2 FQNEAQ. The CDR3, as DNA: TGTGCCAGTTACAGAGCGGACAATGAGCAGTTCTTC. Amino acid sequence: CASYRADNEQFF.

The rearrangement uses TRBV2 and TRBJ1-2; D remains ambiguous. V was shortened by 9 bases and J by 6 bases, with 20 bases between the two germline ends. CDR3 length: 14 residues. The V gene's germline CDR1 is SNHLY and CDR2 FYNNEI. CDR3 bases: TGTGCCAGTGGCCCAGCGCCCGGAGGTGATGGCTACACCTTC. The encoded protein is CASGPAPGGDGYTF.

J is TRBJ2-3 and V is TRBV19; maybe TRBD2 (6 bases). The CDR3 extends over 17 amino acids. V was pared by 4 bases and J by 1 base, with 18 bases between. The V gene's germline CDR1 is LNHDA and CDR2 SQIVND (reference sequence). The CDR3 here is CASSKRAIYGGTDTQYF. The CDR3 DNA sequence: TGTGCCAGTAGTAAGCGGGCCATCTATGGGGGCACAGATACGCAGTATTTT.

The chain is built from TRBV5-4 and TRBJ2-3; 7 nucleotides match TRBD1. The CDR3 is made up of 16 amino acids. The V segment lost 4 bases and the J segment 1 base; nucleotides outside the gene matches: 9. From germline, CDR1 is SGHNT and CDR2 YYREEE (reference sequence). CDR3 in amino acids: CASSPEGGARTDTQYF. The CDR3 DNA reads as TGTGCCAGCAGCCCTGAAGGGGGCGCGCGCACAGATACGCAGTATTTT. Based on the CDR3 plus reference TRBV5-4 and TRBJ2-3, the full variable domain is ETGVTQSPTHLIKTRGQQVTLRCSSQSGHNTVSWYQQALGQGPQFIFQYYREEENGRGNFPPRFSGLQFPNYSSELNVNALELDDSALYLCASSPEGGARTDTQYFGPGTRLTVL.

The V and J genes are TRBV10-1 and TRBJ2-1, with 13 bases matching TRBD2. CDR1 is WNHNN and CDR2 is SYGVQD in the germline V gene (reference sequence). The CDR3 is 14 amino acids. V lost 8 bases and J lost 5; bases outside the gene matches: 3. The CDR3 loop is CASSTSGGHNEQFF. CDR3 coding DNA: TGCGCCAGCTCGACTAGCGGGGGGCACAATGAGCAGTTCTTC.

The chain joins TRBV7-8 to TRBJ2-3, with D maybe TRBD2 (6 bases). Germline lookup yields CDR1 SGHVS and CDR2 FQNEAQ. Trimming removed 5 bases from V and 1 base from J, with 10 bases in between. CDR3 length: 14 residues. CDR3 coding DNA: TGTGCCAGCAGCCCGTGGGAGGGCACAGATACGCAGTATTTT. This encodes CASSPWEGTDTQYF. The entire variable domain, with the rest obtained from reference TRBV7-8 and TRBJ2-3, is as follows: GAGVSQSPRYKVAKRGQDVALRCDPISGHVSLFWYQQALGQGPEFLTYFQNEAQLDKSGLPSDRFFAERPEGSVSTLKIQRTQQEDSAVYLCASSPWEGTDTQYFGPGTRLTVL.